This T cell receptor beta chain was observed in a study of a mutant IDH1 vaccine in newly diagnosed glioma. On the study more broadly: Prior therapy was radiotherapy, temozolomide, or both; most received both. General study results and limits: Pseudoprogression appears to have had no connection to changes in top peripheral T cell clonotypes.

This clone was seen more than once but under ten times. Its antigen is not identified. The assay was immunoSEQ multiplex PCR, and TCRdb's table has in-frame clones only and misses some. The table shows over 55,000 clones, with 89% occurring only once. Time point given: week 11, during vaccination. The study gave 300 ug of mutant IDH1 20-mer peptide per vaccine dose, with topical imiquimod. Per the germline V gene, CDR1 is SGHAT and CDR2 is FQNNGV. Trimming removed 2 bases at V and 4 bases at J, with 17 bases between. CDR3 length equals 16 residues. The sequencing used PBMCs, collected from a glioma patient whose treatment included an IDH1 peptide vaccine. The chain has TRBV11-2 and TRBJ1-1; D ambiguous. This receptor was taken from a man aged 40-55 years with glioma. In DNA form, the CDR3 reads TGTGCCAGCAGCTTAAAATTCGGGATCGTGGGCACTGAAGCTTTCTTT. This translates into CASSLKFGIVGTEAFF.